One and the same sample provided the 19 T cell receptor beta chains below, sequenced in a study of shared clonotypes between healthy human individuals (dated by TCRdb to 2018 to 2021). Libraries were made using the immunoSEQ multiplex PCR assay. TCRdb holds this immuneACCESS table with in-frame rearrangements only. Some clones are missing; in checked studies, unresolved V genes explain under half, and the rest has no known cause. The sample table contains about 2.3 million clones; only one count was recorded for around 90% of them. Jointly, the top ten make up 0.37% of the sample. The sequenced material came from naive CD4+ T cells from PBMCs. The cell subset or site label, read with the paper, signifies: CD45RA+ positively selected. These receptors were taken from a man aged 18 to 29 in good health. Some clones in this sample may be carry-over from other donors' samples.

CDR3 amino acids: CASSLAGTENEKLFF. CDR3 DNA: TGTGCCAGCAGCTTGGCCGGGACAGAGAATGAAAAACTGTTTTTT. The chain couples TRBV5-4 to TRBJ1-4; 7 nucleotides agree with TRBD1. Germline V gene lookup returns CDR1 SGHNT and CDR2 YYREEE (reference sequence). CDR3 size: 15 residues. V gave up 0 bases and J gave up 5 bases; unmatched junction bases: 4.

V gene TRBV14 combines with J gene TRBJ2-1; 7 bases map to TRBD2. CDR1 and CDR2 from the germline V gene are SGHDN and FVKESK. This CDR3 is built from 19 residues. J gave up 3 bases and V 0 bases, and 14 bases lay outside the gene matches. CDR3 in DNA: TGTGCCAGCAGCCAAGATCAGCCGAGCCTAGCGGTAAACTACAATGAGCAGTTCTTC. Its translation is CASSQDQPSLAVNYNEQFF.

This rearrangement joins TRBV27 to TRBJ1-2; unclear D gene. Germline loops: CDR1 MNHEY, CDR2 SMNVEV (reference sequence). Trimming pared 3 bases from V and 4 bases from J, leaving 12 bases between. CDR3 length: 14 amino acids. DNA for the CDR3: TGTGCCAGCAGTTTCGGAGACGGAGCCTATGGCTACACCTTC. Its protein is CASSFGDGAYGYTF.

This chain links TRBV7-8 with TRBJ1-5; 7 bases agree with TRBD1. V was pared by 4 bases and J by 1 base, with 4 bases of the junction left unmatched. CDR1 and CDR2 from the germline V gene are SGHVS and FQNEAQ. The CDR3 has 15 residues. The CDR3 nucleotides are TGTGCCAGCAGCTGGGGACAGTCGAGCAATCAGCCCCAGCATTTT. Amino acid sequence: CASSWGQSSNQPQHF.

The chain couples TRBV2 to TRBJ1-6; D is uncertain. In germline, CDR1 is SNHLY, CDR2 FYNNEI. The V and J ends lost 5 bases and 10 bases respectively, with 15 bases between them. The CDR3 covers 14 residues. CDR3 sequence: CASSSYGPLSPLHF. In nucleotides, the CDR3 is TGTGCCAGCAGTTCATACGGGCCCCTCTCACCCCTCCACTTT.

This clone has only a few counts. Other DNA sequences in this specimen translate into the identical CDR3. The genes are TRBV5-1 and TRBJ1-1; D gene ambiguous. The germline CDR1 and CDR2 sequences are SGHRS and YFSETQ. This CDR3 region has 12 residues. V lost 3 bases and J 5 bases, leaving 8 bases between the germline ends. Here the CDR3 DNA reads TGCGCCAGCAGCTCTGGAGGGACTGAAGCTTTCTTT. This gives the protein CASSSGGTEAFF.

CDR3 sequence (DNA): TGTGCCAGCAGTTTATTGATAGGGACGAGTACCGGGGAGCTGTTTTTT. It translates to CASSLLIGTSTGELFF. The chain combines TRBV28 with TRBJ2-2; D could derive from TRBD1 or TRBD2 (5 bases each). This CDR3 spans 16 amino acids. V gave up 1 base and J gave up 5 bases, with 14 bases separating them. Germline V gene sequence: CDR1 MDHEN, CDR2 SYDVKM.

A single count supports this clone. The chain couples TRBV9 to TRBJ2-2, with 7 bases that match TRBD1. The ends lost 4 bases at V and 1 base at J; junction bases unmatched: 4. The V gene's germline CDR1 is SGDLS and CDR2 YYNGEE. CDR3 length: 15 amino acids. CDR3 sequence (DNA): TGTGCCAGCAGCACCCGGACAGGGAACACCGGGGAGCTGTTTTTT. Translating it yields CASSTRTGNTGELFF.

Written as DNA, the CDR3 is TGTGCCAGCAGTGAAGCGCTTCAGGGGACCATGGCCCAGTACTTC. Translated, it gives CASSEALQGTMAQYF. This sequence joins TRBV6-1 and TRBJ2-5; D may be TRBD1 (6 bases). Trimming took 0 bases from V and 9 from J, leaving 17 bases between them. The CDR3 consists of 15 residues. CDR1 MNHNS and CDR2 SASEGT come from the germline V gene.

The genes are TRBV28 and TRBJ2-7; no reliable D call. V was shortened by 6 bases and J by 6 bases, with 12 bases between the two germline ends. The V gene's germline CDR1 is MDHEN and CDR2 SYDVKM. The CDR3 runs to 12 residues. This chain's CDR3 is CASRIKPGEQYF. Written as DNA, the CDR3 is TGTGCCAGCAGGATCAAGCCGGGCGAGCAGTACTTC.

This clone was picked up one time. This chain joins TRBV29-1 and TRBJ2-3, with 8 bases matching TRBD2. Germline CDR1 reads SQVTM; CDR2 reads ANQGSEA. V shed 2 bases and J 4 bases; nucleotides not matched to a gene: 8. The CDR3 sequence is 15 residues long. CDR3 nucleotides: TGCAGCGTTGAAACGACTAGCGTCTTGGCAGATACGCAGTATTTT. Translating gives CSVETTSVLADTQYF.

Concerning this clone: This same CDR3 is encoded by further DNA sequences in the sample. The chain links TRBV9 to TRBJ2-3; no clear D gene. V lost 0 bases, J lost 1 base, and 6 bases lay in between. Per germline, CDR1 SGDLS and CDR2 YYNGEE. This CDR3 contains 14 residues. The CDR3 DNA sequence: TGTGCCAGCAGCGTAGTTGCGGGCACAGATACGCAGTATTTT. Translation gives CASSVVAGTDTQYF.

This chain connects TRBV6-6 to TRBJ2-7, with D hard to call. The V end was cut by 6 bases, the J end by 4 bases, with 10 bases between. This CDR3 spans 12 amino acids. Germline V gene sequence: CDR1 MNHNY, CDR2 SVGAGI (reference sequence). CDR3 nucleotide sequence: TGTGCCAGCAGCACCGTTTTTTACGAGCAGTACTTC. Amino acids: CASSTVFYEQYF.

V and J are TRBV4-1 and TRBJ1-2; 8 nucleotides match TRBD1. J lost 2 bases, V lost 1 base, and 9 bases had no gene match. This CDR3 spans 17 amino acids. CDR1 and CDR2 (germline): MGHRA, YSYEKL. The CDR3, as DNA: TGCGCCAGCAGCCAAGCCCCCACCCGGACAGGGAACTATGGCTACACCTTC. Its translation is CASSQAPTRTGNYGYTF.

Concerning this clone: Other DNA sequences of this sample code for an identical CDR3. V and J are TRBV5-6 and TRBJ2-7, with TRBD2 as a possible D gene (6 bases). CDR1 SGHDT and CDR2 YYEEEE come from the germline V gene. CDR3 length equals 13 residues. The V end lost 2 bases, the J end lost 2 bases, and 8 bases lay between the germline ends. The CDR3 reads CASSFGGTYEQYF. The CDR3 nucleotides are TGTGCCAGCAGCTTCGGGGGTACCTACGAGCAGTACTTC.

The chain couples TRBV5-4 to TRBJ1-2, with D possibly TRBD1 on 6 matching bases. The CDR3 sequence is 15 residues long. The germline CDR1 and CDR2 sequences are SGHNT and YYREEE (reference sequence). The V gene lost 6 bases and the J gene lost 7 bases, with 22 bases spanning the gap. CDR3 sequence reads: CASTSLASGVSGYTF. CDR3 nucleotide sequence: TGTGCCAGCACCTCTTTGGCCTCAGGGGTCTCTGGCTACACCTTC.

The V gene is TRBV18, the J gene TRBJ1-1; perhaps TRBD1 as D (5 bases). Between the trimmed V and J ends, which lost 4 bases and 1 base, there was a span of 19 bases. Germline V gives CDR1 KGHSH, CDR2 LQKENI. The CDR3 loop spans 17 amino acids. CDR3 nucleotide sequence: TGTGCCAGCTCACTATTAATTGGACAAGTGGGGAACACTGAAGCTTTCTTT. Translating gives CASSLLIGQVGNTEAFF.

V is TRBV18 and J is TRBJ1-5, with 7 nucleotides matching TRBD1. The CDR3 has 14 amino acids. Trimming at V came to 5 bases and at J to 8 bases, leaving 9 bases not matched to a gene. Germline V lookup: CDR1 KGHSH, CDR2 LQKENI. The DNA of the CDR3 is TGTGCCAGCTCAGTTAACAGGGGAATGGAGCCCCAGCATTTT. This translates into CASSVNRGMEPQHF.

The chain combines TRBV7-3 with TRBJ1-1; 10 positions match TRBD1. V lost 5 bases and J lost 5; bases outside the gene matches: 8. The germline gives CDR1 SGHTA, CDR2 FQGTGA. The CDR3 is made up of 15 amino acids. CDR3 sequence reads: CASSTGGQGRTEAFF. The CDR3 DNA reads as TGTGCCAGCAGCACAGGGGGACAGGGGCGGACTGAAGCTTTCTTT.